Sequencing of this T cell receptor (beta chain) was carried out in a study of blood T cell repertoires in COVID-19. The CDR3 has 14 residues. V shed 1 base and J shed 8 bases, with 10 bases lying between them. Germline-derived CDR1 and CDR2 are SGHDT and YYEEEE. During active infection, Seattle patients enrolled and were then monitored through disease. Using immunoSEQ multiplex PCR, the repertoire was profiled, and TCRdb retains in-frame clones only, with some absent. The table has around 180,000 clones, 80% to 90% seen once. The source material was peripheral blood. This chain joins TRBV5-6 and TRBJ1-6; D not resolved. This clonotype originated in a woman older than 75 with COVID-19, enrolled during active disease. CDR3 amino acids: CASSLTPRDSPLHF. DNA for the CDR3: TGTGCCAGCAGCTTGACCCCACGGGATTCACCCCTCCACTTT. Looking up the rest from reference TRBV5-6 and TRBJ1-6 gives the full variable domain: DAGVTQSPTHLIKTRGQQVTLRCSPKSGHDTVSWYQQALGQGPQFIFQYYEEEERQRGNFPDRFSGHQFPNYSSELNVNALLLGDSALYLCASSLTPRDSPLHFGNGTRLTVT.